This T cell receptor beta chain originates from a study of T cells in women clearing cervical HPV infection. Study context: Controls were women whose single incident HPV16 infection cleared within 12 months without precancer or cancer. General study points: CIN3+ cases had significantly higher TCR richness than controls; evenness did not differ.

All participants had a single incident cervical HPV16 infection, and prevalent HPV16 infections were excluded. Dot-blot hybridization genotyped cervical HPV amplified with MY09/MY11 PCR. The CDR3 covers 16 residues. Germline V gene data show CDR1 as SGHRS and CDR2 as YFSETQ. V was clipped by 7 bases and J by 4 bases; unmatched bases: 11. As regards this clone: Its antigen is undetermined. The read terminates 3 residues ahead of where the CDR3 ends, so the germline J gene completes it.

Only in-frame clones appear in the TCRdb table, and some are missing; sequencing was by immunoSEQ multiplex PCR. This sample's clone table lists around 28,000 clones. This sequence was found in a woman between 18 and 70 years old with a cervical HPV16 infection that either progressed to CIN3+ or cleared (not recorded which). Sequences were obtained from blood buffy coat. The rearrangement joins TRBV5-1 to TRBJ2-5; TRBD2 matches at 12 bases. The CDR3 loop is CASSYSSGGAGETQYF. The CDR3 bases that were read are TGCGCCAGCTCCTATTCTAGCGGGGGGGCCGGAGAGACC.